This entry describes one T cell receptor (beta chain). Original data processing: Estimation of nucleated cell counts was performed using reference gene primer amplification. Profiled with immunoSEQ multiplex PCR; TCRdb holds only in-frame clones, not every one. That table gives V, J and clone size, and the DNA gave D and trimming. The sample has 100,000 to 150,000 clones; over 75% are singletons. Deletions cut 0 bases from V and 8 bases from J, with 13 bases between. Germline CDR1 reads MNHEY; CDR2 reads SVGAGI. This CDR3 contains 15 residues. The record originates from a study of blood T cell repertoires in COVID-19. Study-level information: The study drew acute and convalescent COVID-19 samples from the United States, Italy and Spain.

The sequencing sample was made of peripheral blood. The rearrangement links TRBV6-5 to TRBJ1-4, with D maybe TRBD1 (6 bases). The origin of this receptor is a man at least 80 years old with active or convalescent COVID-19. CDR3: CASSYSKGVGEKLFF. The CDR3 coding sequence is TGTGCCAGCAGTTACTCGAAGGGGGTGGGCGAAAAACTGTTTTTT.